This passage covers 32 T cell receptor beta chains from one sample sequenced in a study of T cells in Graves' hyperthyroidism and ophthalmopathy. Amplified TCR beta CDR3 regions came from RNA transcripts. TCR CDR3 underwent first-round RT-PCR with the HTBI primer set. Using its own MiXCR run on the multiplex PCR reads, TCRdb lists one record per CDR3 protein. The sample includes 280,000 or so distinct CDR3 sequences, less than 30% of them seen just once. Sample: blood. These receptors originate from a middle-aged man with Graves' hyperthyroidism that later progressed to Graves' ophthalmopathy.

This clonotype came up a few times. J is TRBJ2-3 and V is TRBV11-3; 9 bases are shared with TRBD1. CDR1 and CDR2 from the germline V gene are SGHNT and YENEEA. Unmatched junction bases numbered 1, after V lost 8 bases and J lost 4 bases. This CDR3 contains 12 residues. The CDR3 sequence: CASGQGPDTQYF. In nucleotides, the CDR3 is TGTGCCAGCGGACAGGGGCCAGATACGCAGTATTTT.

This clonotype was observed many times. The chain has TRBV6-1 and TRBJ1-5, with 9 positions matching TRBD1. CDR1 and CDR2 (germline): MNHNS, SASEGT. J was trimmed by 5 bases and V by 6 bases; bases with no gene match: 8. This CDR3 comprises 15 residues. The chain's CDR3 is CASREQGAAHQPQHF. The CDR3 region has the DNA TGTGCCAGCAGGGAACAGGGGGCCGCCCATCAGCCCCAGCATTTT.

There are many counts of this clonotype. The chain combines TRBV6-2 or TRBV6-3 with TRBJ2-5; the match to TRBD2 covers 7 bases. V was clipped by 2 bases and J by 7 bases; unmatched bases: 7. The CDR3 contains 14 residues. Germline V gene sequence: CDR1 MNHEY, CDR2 SVGEGT. The CDR3 loop reads CASSYTVGGVTQYF. CDR3 bases: TGTGCCAGCAGTTACACTGTGGGGGGGGTGACCCAGTACTTC.

This clonotype was counted many times. Since a much larger clone is just one base distant, this may be a read error. Since the CDR3 does not end with the conserved phenylalanine or tryptophan, this likely comes from a read error. The chain joins TRBV11-2 to TRBJ1-1; D gene uncertain. V dropped 3 bases and J dropped 1 base, with 9 bases sitting between them. This CDR3 spans 14 amino acids. CDR1 is SGHAT, CDR2 FQNNGV, per germline. CDR3 in amino acids: CASSFLRENTEAFL. In DNA, the CDR3 is TGTGCCAGCAGCTTTCTAAGGGAGAACACTGAAGCTTTCCTT.

The CDR3 is CASSAEGGQQPQHF. The DNA of the CDR3 is TGTGCCAGCAGCGCCGAGGGGGGGCAACAGCCCCAGCATTTT. The chain employs TRBV6-1 and TRBJ1-5; possible D gene TRBD1, 6 bases. The CDR3 is 14 amino acids. Between the trimmed V and J ends, which lost 6 bases and 7 bases, there was a span of 16 bases. Germline V gives CDR1 MNHNS, CDR2 SASEGT.

In this sample, this clonotype turned up many times. The chain joins TRBV18 to TRBJ2-7, with unresolved D. The CDR3 covers 13 residues. The V gene's germline CDR1 is KGHSH and CDR2 LQKENI. Trimming pared 2 bases from V and 2 bases from J, leaving 7 bases between. CDR3: CASSPVGTYEQYF. The DNA of the CDR3 is TGTGCCAGCTCACCAGTCGGAACCTACGAGCAGTACTTC.

This clonotype has at least ten counts. The rearrangement joins TRBV6-1 to TRBJ1-5; D call uncertain. The V gene lost 2 bases and the J gene lost 12 bases, with 11 bases spanning the gap. Germline-derived CDR1 and CDR2 are MNHNS and SASEGT. The CDR3 has 12 residues. CDR3 region: CASSEPDSHQHF. The CDR3 DNA reads as TGTGCCAGCAGTGAACCGGATTCCCACCAGCATTTT.

This clonotype showed up many times. The chain employs TRBV20-1 and TRBJ2-2, with D uncertain. CDR3 length: 14 residues. V was trimmed by 3 bases and J by 1 base, leaving 9 bases between them. The germline V gene encodes CDR1 DFQATT and CDR2 SNEGSKA (reference sequence). CDR3 region: CSARSGRNTGELFF. CDR3 sequence (DNA): TGCAGTGCTAGGTCGGGTCGGAACACCGGGGAGCTGTTTTTT.

Ten or more counts support this clonotype. The rearrangement joins TRBV20-1 to TRBJ1-5; no firm D call. The germline CDR1 and CDR2 sequences are DFQATT and SNEGSKA (reference sequence). V was shortened by 3 bases and J by 7 bases, with 16 bases between the two germline ends. The CDR3 has 14 amino acids. Here the CDR3 reads CSASGYEGTQPQHF. The CDR3 DNA is TGCAGTGCTAGCGGGTACGAGGGCACCCAGCCCCAGCATTTT.

This clonotype has ten or more counts. The V and J genes are TRBV24-1 and TRBJ1-5, with 7 nucleotides matching TRBD1. The junction had 4 bases not matched to a gene; V was cut back by 4 bases and J by 2 bases. CDR1 and CDR2 (germline): KGHDR, SFDVKD. This CDR3 comprises 15 residues. For the CDR3, the DNA is TGTGCCACCAGTGAGGCCGGACAGGGCAATCAGCCCCAGCATTTT. Protein sequence: CATSEAGQGNQPQHF.

This clonotype was observed many times. The chain combines TRBV5-1 with TRBJ2-2; D might be TRBD1 (5 bases). From germline, CDR1 is SGHRS and CDR2 YFSETQ. CDR3 length equals 13 residues. Trimming cost V 5 bases and J 5 bases, with 10 bases left between them. The CDR3 is CASSQDITGELFF. CDR3 sequence (DNA): TGCGCCAGCAGTCAGGACATAACCGGGGAGCTGTTTTTT.

This chain links TRBV6-1 with TRBJ1-1; 7 nucleotides match TRBD1. The CDR3 sequence is 15 residues long. With 1 base clipped from V and 1 base from J, the junction kept 3 bases outside the gene matches. Per the germline V gene, CDR1 is MNHNS and CDR2 is SASEGT. CDR3 nucleotide sequence: TGTGCCAGCAGTGAAGGGGCAGGGGGGAACACTGAAGCTTTCTTT. Translation gives CASSEGAGGNTEAFF.

This clonotype has at least ten counts. The chain has TRBV24-1 and TRBJ2-5; 7 bases map to TRBD2. The CDR3 is 16 amino acids. The ends lost 0 bases at V and 3 bases at J; junction bases unmatched: 6. Germline CDR1 reads KGHDR; CDR2 reads SFDVKD. The CDR3 region is CATSDLQSGGKETQYF. The CDR3 nucleotides read TGTGCCACCAGTGATTTGCAGTCCGGGGGGAAAGAGACCCAGTACTTC.

There are a few counts of this clonotype. The chain uses TRBV18 and TRBJ2-2, with TRBD2 identical over 8 bases. Per the germline V gene, CDR1 is KGHSH and CDR2 is LQKENI. The CDR3 is made up of 17 amino acids. The ends lost 2 bases at V and 4 bases at J; junction bases unmatched: 9. CDR3 DNA sequence: TGTGCCAGCTCACCATACACTAGCGGACAAATCACCGGGGAGCTGTTTTTT. Protein: CASSPYTSGQITGELFF.

In this sample, this clonotype turned up a few times. This rearrangement joins TRBV20-1 to TRBJ2-2; TRBD2 aligns across 10 bases. The V and J ends lost 1 base and 2 bases, in that order; junction bases with no gene match: 4. CDR1 is DFQATT, CDR2 SNEGSKA, per germline (reference sequence). The CDR3 is made up of 16 amino acids. The CDR3 sequence is CSARVWTSGNTGELFF. As DNA, the CDR3 is TGCAGTGCTAGAGTTTGGACTAGCGGTAACACCGGGGAGCTGTTTTTT.

This clonotype was counted ten times or more. The rearrangement joins TRBV6-5 to TRBJ2-2; 8 bases agree with TRBD2. This CDR3 is built from 15 residues. Trimming took 4 bases from V and 4 from J; bases not matched to a gene: 5. Germline values: CDR1 MNHEY, CDR2 SVGAGI. The CDR3 nucleotides read TGTGCCAGCAGTTCGGGACTAGGTCTCACCGGGGAGCTGTTTTTT. It translates to CASSSGLGLTGELFF.

In this sample, this clonotype turned up many times. The chain joins TRBV20-1 to TRBJ2-6; D is unclear. The CDR3 is 14 amino acids. The germline V and J ends were trimmed by 6 bases and 4 bases, with 13 bases remaining between them. The germline gives CDR1 DFQATT, CDR2 SNEGSKA (reference sequence). CDR3 nucleotide sequence: TGCAGTGCCACGCTCCAGACCGGGGCCAACGTCCTGACTTTC. It yields the protein CSATLQTGANVLTF.

This clonotype was found many times. The rearrangement joins TRBV25-1 to TRBJ2-7; perhaps TRBD2 as D (5 bases). Trimming pared 5 bases from V and 7 bases from J, leaving 12 bases between. The CDR3 totals 12 residues. Germline lookup yields CDR1 MGHDK and CDR2 SYGVNS. This CDR3 reads CASSWLAHEQYF. CDR3 nucleotides: TGTGCCAGCAGTTGGCTAGCTCATGAGCAGTACTTC.

This clonotype was counted at least ten times. The rearrangement uses TRBV6-5 and TRBJ1-1; TRBD1 might be the D (5 bases). CDR1 is MNHEY, CDR2 SVGAGI, per germline. The CDR3 has 14 amino acids. V lost 4 bases to trimming and J lost 5 bases, with 14 bases between them. In DNA, the CDR3 is TGTGCCAGCAGTTGGGGCCAGACTAGGACTGAAGCTTTCTTT. This sequence encodes CASSWGQTRTEAFF.

This clonotype came up many times. J is TRBJ2-3 and V is TRBV5-1; 10 nucleotides line up with TRBD2. J was trimmed by 5 bases and V by 5 bases; bases with no gene match: 14. Germline assignment: CDR1 SGHRS and CDR2 YFSETQ. CDR3 size: 17 residues. The CDR3 DNA follows: TGCGCCAGCAGTCTTGTGGGACTAGCGATCGGTAAAGATACGCAGTATTTT. It yields the protein CASSLVGLAIGKDTQYF.

This clonotype was counted a few times. J is TRBJ2-5 and V is TRBV28; the match to TRBD2 covers 9 bases. V dropped 2 bases and J dropped 5; count of bases not matched to a gene: 12. The germline V gene has CDR1 MDHEN and CDR2 SYDVKM. CDR3 length: 17 residues. CDR3 sequence: CASSLNGREGLGETQYF. CDR3 coding DNA: TGTGCCAGCAGTTTAAATGGGCGGGAGGGCCTCGGGGAGACCCAGTACTTC.

This clonotype was picked up a small number of times. Written as DNA, the CDR3 is TGTGCCAGCGCGAGACTGGGGAATCCCGGGGAGCTGTTTTTT. It specifies CASARLGNPGELFF. V usage is TRBV25-1 and J usage is TRBJ2-2, with unresolved D. Trimming took off 8 bases at V and 6 bases at J, with 16 bases between the two ends. This CDR3 has 14 amino acids. The germline V gene has CDR1 MGHDK and CDR2 SYGVNS.

This clonotype was seen many times. The chain links TRBV28 to TRBJ1-2, with 9 bases fitting TRBD1. J gave up 4 bases and V 8 bases, and 5 bases lay outside the gene matches. The germline V gene has CDR1 MDHEN and CDR2 SYDVKM. The CDR3 runs 13 residues. CDR3 in amino acids: CASGTGLGYGYTF. The CDR3 DNA follows: TGTGCCAGCGGGACAGGGCTTGGCTATGGCTACACCTTC.

Many counts were recorded for this clonotype. The chain uses TRBV28 and TRBJ1-2; 11 bases match TRBD1. The germline V gene encodes CDR1 MDHEN and CDR2 SYDVKM. The trim removed 5 bases at V and 7 bases at J, leaving 12 bases unmatched. The CDR3 is made up of 16 amino acids. The CDR3 spells CASSLGWTGGVVGYTF. CDR3 nucleotides: TGTGCCAGCAGTCTTGGATGGACAGGGGGCGTTGTTGGCTACACCTTC.

This clonotype was seen many times. This chain uses TRBV2 with TRBJ1-1; D is possibly TRBD1 (6 bases). The CDR3 runs 14 residues. Looked up from germline, CDR1 is SNHLY and CDR2 is FYNNEI. V gave up 5 bases and J gave up 5 bases, with 15 bases separating them. The CDR3 protein is CASSPEGERTEAFF. CDR3 nucleotides: TGTGCCAGCAGTCCGGAGGGGGAACGAACTGAAGCTTTCTTT. Based on the CDR3 plus reference TRBV2 and TRBJ1-1, the full variable domain is EPEVTQTPSHQVTQMGQEVILRCVPISNHLYFYWYRQILGQKVEFLVSFYNNEISEKSEIFDDQFSVERPDGSNFTLKIRSTKLEDSAMYFCASSPEGERTEAFFGQGTRLTVV.

The chain carries TRBV27 and TRBJ2-2; TRBD1 or TRBD2 may be the D gene (6 bases each). CDR1 is MNHEY and CDR2 is SMNVEV in the germline V gene (reference sequence). There are 16 residues in the CDR3. V shed 7 bases and J shed 4 bases, with 19 bases lying between them. The CDR3 nucleotides are TGTGCCAGCATTCCATCTCGGGGGCAGGTCACCGGGGAGCTGTTTTTT. Translating it yields CASIPSRGQVTGELFF.

This clonotype has more than one count but fewer than ten. V usage is TRBV11-1 and J usage is TRBJ2-7, with TRBD2 matching over 14 bases. CDR3 length equals 17 residues. Germline values: CDR1 SGHAT, CDR2 FQDESV (reference sequence). With 4 bases clipped from V and 0 bases from J, the junction kept 5 bases outside the gene matches. The CDR3 region is CASSSTGLAGVSYEQYF. The CDR3 bases are TGTGCCAGCAGCTCAACGGGACTAGCGGGAGTCTCCTACGAGCAGTACTTC.

The table lists this clonotype with many counts. This chain links TRBV5-1 with TRBJ1-5, with D possibly TRBD1 on 6 matching bases. With 0 bases removed from V and 6 bases from J, the gap between germline ends came to 13 bases. The V gene's germline CDR1 is SGHRS and CDR2 YFSETQ. This CDR3 contains 15 residues. As DNA, the CDR3 is TGCGCCAGCAGCTTGGTGGGGGGGGCGGGTCAGCCCCAGCATTTT. Protein product: CASSLVGGAGQPQHF.

This clonotype was counted at least ten times. The V call is TRBV20-1, the J call TRBJ2-2; D might be TRBD2 (6 bases). The CDR3 covers 15 residues. CDR1 is DFQATT and CDR2 is SNEGSKA in the germline V gene (reference sequence). V was shortened by 5 bases and J by 0 bases, with 13 bases between the two germline ends. In DNA, the CDR3 is TGCAGTGCTGAGCCAGGGACTTCGAACACCGGGGAGCTGTTTTTT. Its protein product is CSAEPGTSNTGELFF.

The chain couples TRBV11-2 to TRBJ2-7; maybe TRBD1 (7 bases). V dropped 5 bases and J dropped 7 bases, with 18 bases sitting between them. From germline, CDR1 is SGHAT and CDR2 FQNNGV. The CDR3 extends over 14 amino acids. CDR3 sequence: CASSPRGQAGEQYF. The CDR3 DNA reads as TGTGCCAGCAGCCCCCGTGGACAGGCGGGGGAGCAGTACTTC.

This clonotype was counted many times. The chain links TRBV5-5 to TRBJ2-7, with D perhaps TRBD1 (5 bases). The CDR3 totals 13 residues. Germline V gives CDR1 SGHKS, CDR2 YYEKEE (reference sequence). The germline V and J ends were trimmed by 0 bases and 3 bases, with 7 bases remaining between them. The CDR3 spells CASSLGQHYEQYF. The CDR3 region has the DNA TGTGCCAGCAGCTTGGGACAGCACTACGAGCAGTACTTC.

This clonotype was observed many times. The chain combines TRBV12-3 or TRBV12-4 with TRBJ1-2; perhaps TRBD1 as D (5 bases). The CDR3 covers 13 residues. The ends were cut back, 6 bases at V and 8 bases at J, with 16 bases in the middle. This CDR3 reads CASSGTSKGGYTF. The CDR3 region has the DNA TGTGCCAGCAGCGGAACTTCAAAGGGGGGCTACACCTTC.